What follows is one TCR beta chain and its context. Assay: immunoSEQ multiplex PCR; the TCRdb copy retains only in-frame clones and omits some. This sample yields about 370,000 clones, of which roughly 91% are seen a single time; 1.7% belongs to the top ten. This record belongs to a study of blood T cell repertoires in COVID-19. Study-level background: The cDNA or gDNA used as material had been derived from T cells, B-cell-depleted T cells, or PBMCs.

The CDR3 totals 16 residues. Germline CDR1 reads KGHDR; CDR2 reads SFDVKD. The ends lost 4 bases at V and 3 bases at J; junction bases unmatched: 4. The chain links TRBV24-1 to TRBJ2-7; 14 nucleotides match TRBD2. This TCR was sampled from a woman aged 25 to 39 who had recovered from COVID-19. Input material: PBMCs or T cells enriched from blood (not recorded which). CDR3 nucleotide sequence: TGTGCCACCAGTGAGGGGACTAGCGGGAGTGGCTACGAGCAGTACTTC. It translates to CATSEGTSGSGYEQYF.